A selection of T cell receptor beta chains follows, all from one sample in a study of blood T cell repertoires in COVID-19. Measured with immunoSEQ multiplex PCR; TCRdb has only the in-frame clones, and not every one. The sample has about 200,000 clones, 82% seen once. The sample consisted of PBMCs or T cells enriched from blood (not recorded which). Receptors originate from a woman aged 55-69 years with acute COVID-19. Each CDR3 is given with its conserved first and last residue. The order of the fields is V gene, J gene, clone size, D gene, CDR3 DNA, CDR3 protein. A D gene is named only where the DNA matches it firmly. The size of a clone is reported for some rows only, either as once, few or many, or as a class for expanded clones.

TRBV7-2	TRBJ2-1	.	TRBD1	TGTGCCAGCAGCTTAGCGGCGACAGGGAGCTATGAGCAGTTCTTC	CASSLAATGSYEQFF
TRBV7-2	TRBJ1-2	.	TRBD1	TGTGCCAGCAGCTCTGGACAGGGGGACAGAGGCTACACCTTC	CASSSGQGDRGYTF
TRBV6-5	TRBJ1-4	few	.	TGTGCCAGCAGACAGGGACCTAATGAAAAACTGTTTTTT	CASRQGPNEKLFF
TRBV10-3	TRBJ2-2	.	TRBD2	TGTGCCAGCCGAAAGACTAGCGGGGGGACGAACACCGGGGAGCTGTTTTTT	CASRKTSGGTNTGELFF
TRBV19	TRBJ2-4	.	.	TGTGCCAGTAGTATACAAGGGACAAAAAACATTCAGTACTTC	CASSIQGTKNIQYF
TRBV12-3/TRBV12-4	TRBJ2-3	.	.	TGTGCCAGCAGTCGACGACTAGCAGATACGCAGTATTTT	CASSRRLADTQYF
TRBV5-4	TRBJ2-3	.	.	TGTGCCAGCAGCTCACAGGACAGAAGGTTAGATACGCAGTATTTT	CASSSQDRRLDTQYF
TRBV12-3/TRBV12-4	TRBJ2-1	.	.	TGTGCCAGCAGATCTCGCCTGGGGGGTGAGCAGTTCTTC	CASRSRLGGEQFF
TRBV9	TRBJ2-3	many	.	TGTGCCAGCAGCGTTAGCGCAGATACGCAGTATTTT	CASSVSADTQYF
TRBV19	TRBJ2-3	.	TRBD1	TGTGCCAGTAGTCCTCGGGACAGGGGGTACACAGATACGCAGTATTTT	CASSPRDRGYTDTQYF
TRBV2	TRBJ1-5	few	TRBD1	TGTGCCAGCAGTGGACAGGGGGGGTTTCAGCCCCAGCATTTT	CASSGQGGFQPQHF
TRBV28	TRBJ1-4	few	.	TGTGCCAGCAGGCCTCCGGGCCGGGGTGAAAAACTGTTTTTT	CASRPPGRGEKLFF
TRBV4-1	TRBJ2-5	once	TRBD1	TGCGCCAGCAGCCAAGAAGGGGACAGGGAATGGGAGACCCAGTACTTC	CASSQEGDREWETQYF
TRBV6-5	TRBJ2-2	.	TRBD2	TGTGCCAGCAATTCGGGGGGTGGCACCGGGGAGCTGTTTTTT	CASNSGGGTGELFF
TRBV11-3	TRBJ2-6	.	.	TGTGCCAGCACCCTAACTAGCTCTGGGGCCAACGTCCTGACTTTC	CASTLTSSGANVLTF
TRBV19	TRBJ2-3	many	TRBD1	TGTGCCAGTAGTCCAGGGACAGGGACAGATACGCAGTATTTT	CASSPGTGTDTQYF
TRBV5-4	TRBJ1-1	.	TRBD1	TGTGCCAGCAGCACCTTGCAGGGGGATCTCACTGAAGCTTTCTTT	CASSTLQGDLTEAFF
TRBV10-3	TRBJ1-2	.	TRBD1	TGTGCCATCAGTGGGGACAGGGCTGGCTACACCTTC	CAISGDRAGYTF
TRBV3-1/TRBV3-2	TRBJ1-2	few	.	TGTGCCAGCAGCCAAGAAGGGCCCGGGGGAGGGCTCTATGGCTACACCTTC	CASSQEGPGGGLYGYTF
TRBV7-2	TRBJ1-3	once	.	TGTGCCAGCAGCTTATCGTCCGGAAACACCATATATTTT	CASSLSSGNTIYF
TRBV5-4	TRBJ2-3	.	TRBD2	TGTGCCAGCAGCCGGGGAGGTGGGACTAGCGACACAGATACGCAGTATTTT	CASSRGGGTSDTDTQYF
TRBV6-5	TRBJ1-2	few	.	TGTGCCAGCAGGCAGGCGGGCCTCAGATATGGCTACACCTTC	CASRQAGLRYGYTF
TRBV18	TRBJ2-1	.	TRBD2	TGTGCCAGCTCACCCCTACCCCCTCCTAGCGGGGGGAACCACAATGAGCAGTTCTTC	CASSPLPPPSGGNHNEQFF
TRBV19	TRBJ2-7	once	.	TGTGCCACCTCCGGGACTTCCTACGAGCAGTACTTC	CATSGTSYEQYF
TRBV11-2	TRBJ2-3	few	TRBD2	TGTGCCAGCAGCGCCAGGGGACTTAGCGGGGGTAGGGATACGCAGTATTTT	CASSARGLSGGRDTQYF
TRBV7-2	TRBJ2-7	once	.	TGTGCCAGCAGCTTAGCTGGCGGTAGCTCCTACGAGCAGTACTTC	CASSLAGGSSYEQYF
TRBV30	TRBJ2-7	.	TRBD2	TGTGCCTGGGGAGTGTACGGGGAGGGGAAGTACTTC	CAWGVYGEGKYF
TRBV7-9	TRBJ1-2	.	TRBD1	TGTGCCAGCAGCTCGCGGGACAGGCGGAACTATGGCTACACCTTC	CASSSRDRRNYGYTF
TRBV11-2	TRBJ1-2	.	.	TGTGCCAGCAGCGCCAACCTAATAGGGCAGGGTGGCTACACCTTC	CASSANLIGQGGYTF
TRBV21-1	TRBJ1-4	.	.	TGTGCCAGCAGCAAAGGGGGTAGGGGCAGCGCGGATGAAAAACTGTTTTTT	CASSKGGRGSADEKLFF
TRBV30	TRBJ1-2	.	.	TGTGCCTGGAGTAAAGGGGTTTTGAACTATGGCTACACCTTC	CAWSKGVLNYGYTF
TRBV6-6	TRBJ1-5	few	.	TGTGCCAGCAGGGACACGGCCAATCAGCCCCAGCATTTT	CASRDTANQPQHF
TRBV4-1	TRBJ1-5	.	.	TGCGCCAGCAGCCAAGACAGGGGATTCCTTCAGCCCCAGCATTTT	CASSQDRGFLQPQHF
TRBV7-9	TRBJ2-4	.	.	TGTGCCAGCAGCTTAGTTCTGCGGCAGGGAAACATTCAGTACTTC	CASSLVLRQGNIQYF
TRBV10-3	TRBJ1-3	.	.	TGTGCCATCAGTCCCACAGCCTCTGGAAACACCATATATTTT	CAISPTASGNTIYF
TRBV11-3	TRBJ2-3	many	.	TGTGCCAGCAGCTTAACTGGTGATACGCAGTATTTT	CASSLTGDTQYF
TRBV15	TRBJ2-7	few	.	TGTGCCACCAGCAGTTTCGACAGGCCGCCTTACGAGCAGTACTTC	CATSSFDRPPYEQYF